Below are 31 T cell receptor gamma chains sequenced from a single sample in a study of Vδ1+ human thymocytes. The antigens for these receptors are not known. General study findings and limits: Thymic TRG and TRD repertoires appeared highly polyclonal, with Gaussian CDR3 length distributions.

Sequences come from RNA converted to cDNA by reverse transcription. Pooled V-gene forward primers with one constant-region reverse primer generated the CDR3 amplicons by multiplex PCR. TCRdb made new clone calls on the multiplex PCR reads using CATT. The sample gives 25,000 to 35,000 gamma-chain clones, around 18% of which show up once; under 2% is in the top ten. Sequencing used Vdelta1+ gamma-delta thymocytes from the thymus. Subset here: FACS-sorted CD3+ TCRalphabeta- TCRVdelta1+ TCRVdelta2- thymocytes. These TCRs come from a boy under two years old who had congenital heart surgery.

This clone was counted a few times. A much bigger clone sits one base away, suggesting this may be a read error. This chain connects TRGV3 to TRGJ1 or TRGJ2. V was pared by 0 bases and J by 6 bases, with 5 bases of the junction left unmatched. Germline assignment: CDR1 VTNTFY and CDR2 YDVSTARD (reference sequence). The CDR3 contains 13 residues. The chain's CDR3 is CATWDRPAYKKLF. CDR3 nucleotides: TGTGCCACCTGGGACAGGCCGGCTTATAAGAAACTCTTT.

Comments on this clone: A much larger clone sits a single nucleotide away, making a read error possible. The sample carries other DNA sequences with the same CDR3. The V gene is TRGV9, the J gene TRGJ1 or TRGJ2. The CDR3 loop spans 13 amino acids. Germline V lookup: CDR1 GITISATS, CDR2 ISYDGTV (reference sequence). After removal of 3 bases from V and 1 base from J, the junction contained 3 bases not matched to a gene. CDR3 region: CALWELNYYKKLF. In DNA form, the CDR3 reads TGTGCCTTGTGGGAGCTTAATTATTATAAGAAACTCTTT.

The chain links TRGV4 to TRGJ1 or TRGJ2. Germline-derived CDR1 and CDR2 are EGSTGY and YDSYTSSV. With V trimmed by 0 bases and J by 2 bases, 4 bases remained unmatched. CDR3 length: 14 amino acids. The CDR3 region is CATWDGQDYYKKLF. CDR3 DNA sequence: TGTGCCACCTGGGATGGGCAAGATTATTATAAGAAACTCTTT.

On this clone: A read error is possible here, since a much larger clone lies one base away. The chain employs TRGV3 and TRGJ1 or TRGJ2. Germline V gives CDR1 VTNTFY, CDR2 YDVSTARD (reference sequence). With 0 bases clipped from V and 8 bases from J, the junction kept 4 bases outside the gene matches. The length of the CDR3 is 12 residues. In nucleotides, the CDR3 is TGTGCCACCTGGGACAGGCATCATAAGAAACTCTTT. Translating gives CATWDRHHKKLF.

V and J are TRGV4 and TRGJ1 or TRGJ2. Germline CDR1 reads EGSTGY; CDR2 reads YDSYTSSV. The CDR3 covers 13 residues. V dropped 4 bases and J dropped 5; count of bases not matched to a gene: 8. The CDR3 loop is CATWEGRHYKKLF. CDR3 DNA sequence: TGTGCCACCTGGGAAGGGAGGCATTATAAGAAACTCTTT.

The chain combines TRGV2 with TRGJ1 or TRGJ2. CDR3 size: 13 residues. The ends lost 2 bases at V and 6 bases at J; junction bases unmatched: 7. The germline V gene has CDR1 EGSNGY and CDR2 YDSYNSKV. CDR3 sequence: CATWDERGYKKLF. CDR3 bases: TGTGCCACCTGGGACGAAAGGGGTTATAAGAAACTCTTT.

This clone was found a few times. The chain carries TRGV3 and TRGJ1 or TRGJ2. The germline V gene encodes CDR1 VTNTFY and CDR2 YDVSTARD (reference sequence). V lost 4 bases to trimming and J lost 7 bases; unmatched junction nucleotides: 10. The CDR3 contains 13 residues. CDR3 protein: CATWESPSYKKLF. Here the CDR3 DNA reads TGTGCCACCTGGGAGAGCCCTAGCTATAAGAAACTCTTT.

In its sample, this clone was seen a few times. The sample carries other DNA sequences with the same CDR3. The chain couples TRGV2 to TRGJP2. Unmatched junction bases numbered 3, after V lost 0 bases and J lost 2 bases. The CDR3 length is 15 residues. Germline V CDR1 and CDR2: EGSNGY, YDSYNSKV. CDR3 sequence: CATWDGQSSDWIKTF. The CDR3 nucleotides read TGTGCCACCTGGGACGGGCAGAGTAGTGATTGGATCAAGACGTTT.

The chain couples TRGV5P to TRGJP1. TRGV5P is labeled a pseudogene. The CDR3 length is 16 residues. CDR3 coding DNA: TGTGCCACCTGGGGCCGACGGGGGGCCACTGGTTGGTTCAAGATATTT. Translation: CATWGRRGATGWFKIF.

The chain recombines TRGV9 with TRGJ1 or TRGJ2. V dropped 3 bases and J dropped 3; count of bases not matched to a gene: 8. Germline V gene data show CDR1 as GITISATS and CDR2 as ISYDGTV (reference sequence). CDR3 length: 14 residues. In nucleotides, the CDR3 is TGTGCCTTGTGGGAGTTTGCCCTTTATTATAAGAAACTCTTT. Protein sequence: CALWEFALYYKKLF.

Regarding this clone: One junction end does not reproduce the germline sequence, and a read error may be involved. V usage is TRGV2 and J usage is TRGJ1 or TRGJ2. Germline CDR1 and CDR2: EGSNGY and YDSYNSKV. The CDR3 spans 13 residues. CDR3 residues: CAAWDILYYKKLF. The CDR3 DNA follows: TGTGCCGCCTGGGACATCTTATATTATAAGAAACTCTTT.

The gene calls are TRGV5 and TRGJ1 or TRGJ2. From germline, CDR1 is VINAFY and CDR2 YDVSNSKD. Germline trimming cut 4 bases from V and 8 bases from J; bases unmatched to any gene: 14. The CDR3 totals 14 residues. In nucleotides, the CDR3 is TGTGCCACCTGGGAAGGAAGGGGAAAGAATAAGAAACTCTTT. Protein: CATWEGRGKNKKLF.

The rearrangement uses TRGV9 and TRGJ1 or TRGJ2. The CDR3 has 15 residues. With 1 base clipped from V and 11 bases from J, the junction kept 17 bases outside the gene matches. Germline V CDR1 and CDR2: GITISATS, ISYDGTV (reference sequence). This CDR3 reads CALWEVAPARVEKLF. Written as DNA, the CDR3 is TGTGCCTTGTGGGAGGTAGCCCCCGCCCGGGTGGAGAAACTCTTT.

The chain joins TRGV2 to TRGJP1. From germline, CDR1 is EGSNGY and CDR2 YDSYNSKV. The V segment lost 2 bases and the J segment 8 bases; nucleotides outside the gene matches: 5. The CDR3 length is 13 residues. In nucleotides, the CDR3 is TGTGCCACCTGGGACGCGCAGGGTTGGTTCAAGATATTT. It translates to CATWDAQGWFKIF.

There are a few counts of this clone. The genes are TRGV4 and TRGJ1 or TRGJ2. The J segment lost 12 bases and the V segment lost 0 bases, leaving 5 bases of the junction unmatched. The length of the CDR3 is 11 residues. Germline CDR1 is EGSTGY and CDR2 is YDSYTSSV. The CDR3 region has the DNA TGTGCCACCTGGGATGGGCCCAGGAAACTCTTT. It specifies CATWDGPRKLF.

About this clone: The same CDR3 is also encoded by other DNA sequences in this sample. The genes are TRGV4 and TRGJ1 or TRGJ2. V was clipped by 0 bases and J by 7 bases; unmatched bases: 6. Per the germline V gene, CDR1 is EGSTGY and CDR2 is YDSYTSSV. The CDR3 length is 13 residues. The DNA for the CDR3 is TGTGCCACCTGGGATGGGCCGTACTATAAGAAACTCTTT. Encoded protein: CATWDGPYYKKLF.

The J gene is TRGJ1 or TRGJ2, the V gene TRGV4. Germline lookup yields CDR1 EGSTGY and CDR2 YDSYTSSV. The ends lost 4 bases at V and 11 bases at J; junction bases unmatched: 14. The CDR3 contains 13 residues. The CDR3 sequence is CATWDGLNTQKLF. Written as DNA, the CDR3 is TGTGCCACCTGGGACGGCCTAAACACACAGAAACTCTTT.

The genes are TRGV3 and TRGJ1 or TRGJ2. Germline V gene lookup returns CDR1 VTNTFY and CDR2 YDVSTARD (reference sequence). Losses at the gene ends were 1 base for V and 0 bases for J; bases not matched to a gene: 9. The CDR3 totals 16 residues. CDR3 DNA: TGTGCCACCTGGGACAGCCTCGCGCCGAATTATTATAAGAAACTCTTT. Translated, it gives CATWDSLAPNYYKKLF.

This clone showed up just a few times. A much larger clone lies one base from this, so it may be a read error. The V call is TRGV2, the J call TRGJ1 or TRGJ2. Germline V CDR1 and CDR2: EGSNGY, YDSYNSKV. J lost 4 bases, V lost 3 bases, and 9 bases had no gene match. This CDR3 region has 14 residues. The CDR3 nucleotides are TGTGCCACCTGGGACAGGCCGAAATATTATAAGAAACTCTTT. Translating gives CATWDRPKYYKKLF.

Notes on this clone: The junction differs from germline at one of its ends, possibly a read error. The sample carries other DNA sequences with the same CDR3. The chain couples TRGV2 to TRGJ1 or TRGJ2. Germline V gene lookup returns CDR1 EGSNGY and CDR2 YDSYNSKV. The CDR3 sequence is 12 residues long. CDR3 in amino acids: CATWDGDYKKLF. For the CDR3, the DNA is TGCGCCACCTGGGACGGCGATTATAAGAAACTCTTT.

The table lists this clone with a few counts. The same CDR3 arises from other DNA sequences in this sample as well. This chain connects TRGV8 to TRGJ1 or TRGJ2. Germline V CDR1 and CDR2: VENAVY, YDSYNSRV. The CDR3 runs to 12 residues. The V gene end was trimmed by 3 bases and the J gene end by 5 bases; junction bases not matched to a gene: 4. In DNA, the CDR3 is TGTGCCACCTGGGATCGTCATTATAAGAAACTCTTT. Its protein is CATWDRHYKKLF.

The chain combines TRGV2 with TRGJ1 or TRGJ2. Trimming at V came to 0 bases and at J to 10 bases, leaving 6 bases not matched to a gene. The length of the CDR3 is 12 residues. The germline gives CDR1 EGSNGY, CDR2 YDSYNSKV. The CDR3 reads CATWDGPVKKLF. DNA for the CDR3: TGTGCCACCTGGGACGGGCCCGTGAAGAAACTCTTT.

This chain uses TRGV9 with TRGJ1 or TRGJ2. Germline lookup yields CDR1 GITISATS and CDR2 ISYDGTV (reference sequence). The CDR3 is made up of 14 amino acids. The ends lost 2 bases at V and 3 bases at J; junction bases unmatched: 7. CDR3 nucleotide sequence: TGTGCCTTGTGGGAGGGCCCGACTTATTATAAGAAACTCTTT. Protein: CALWEGPTYYKKLF.

The genes are TRGV9 and TRGJ1 or TRGJ2. Germline V gene lookup returns CDR1 GITISATS and CDR2 ISYDGTV (reference sequence). There are 11 residues in the CDR3. The J segment lost 10 bases and the V segment lost 6 bases, leaving 9 bases of the junction unmatched. The CDR3 nucleotides read TGTGCCTTGTGGAGGTGTGGGAAGAAACTCTTT. Protein sequence: CALWRCGKKLF.

This clone was detected a few times. The J gene is TRGJ1 or TRGJ2, the V gene TRGV3. CDR1 is VTNTFY, CDR2 YDVSTARD, per germline (reference sequence). The CDR3 contains 11 residues. V shed 3 bases, J shed 10 bases, and the junction held 6 bases outside the gene matches. CDR3 coding DNA: TGTGCCACCTGGGACGAAATAAAGAAACTCTTT. Translating gives CATWDEIKKLF.

The chain combines TRGV4 with TRGJP2. Trimming at V came to 10 bases and at J to 10 bases, leaving 12 bases not matched to a gene. CDR3 length: 12 amino acids. Per the germline V gene, CDR1 is EGSTGY and CDR2 is YDSYTSSV. The CDR3 nucleotides are TGTGCCACTGGGGCTTGGCGTTGGATCAAGACGTTT. This encodes CATGAWRWIKTF.

The chain links TRGV3 to TRGJ1 or TRGJ2. This CDR3 comprises 14 residues. Germline values: CDR1 VTNTFY, CDR2 YDVSTARD (reference sequence). Trimming removed 4 bases from V and 4 bases from J; junction bases left unmatched: 10. Here the CDR3 DNA reads TGTGCCACCTGGGAGGCCACAGAATATTATAAGAAACTCTTT. Translated, it gives CATWEATEYYKKLF.

This clone was seen a handful of times. This rearrangement joins TRGV4 to TRGJ1 or TRGJ2. Germline loops: CDR1 EGSTGY, CDR2 YDSYTSSV. The CDR3 sequence is 13 residues long. V trimming: 0 bases; J trimming: 6 bases; junction bases outside the gene matches: 5. CDR3 region: CATWDGSLYKKLF. The CDR3 region has the DNA TGTGCCACCTGGGATGGGTCGCTTTATAAGAAACTCTTT.

The chain uses TRGV5 and TRGJ1 or TRGJ2. The V and J ends lost 5 bases and 4 bases, in that order; junction bases with no gene match: 11. Germline-derived CDR1 and CDR2 are VINAFY and YDVSNSKD. The CDR3 has 14 residues. The DNA of the CDR3 is TGTGCCACCTGGGCGGGACGGCACTATTATAAGAAACTCTTT. Translated: CATWAGRHYYKKLF.

The table lists this clone with a few counts. The genes are TRGV2 and TRGJ1 or TRGJ2. The junction had 11 bases not matched to a gene; V was cut back by 0 bases and J by 6 bases. This CDR3 is built from 15 residues. Per germline, CDR1 EGSNGY and CDR2 YDSYNSKV. CDR3 region: CATWDGPSGFYKKLF. The CDR3 DNA reads TGTGCCACCTGGGACGGGCCAAGCGGGTTTTATAAGAAACTCTTT.

The V gene is TRGV9, the J gene TRGJ1 or TRGJ2. CDR1 and CDR2 (germline): GITISATS, ISYDGTV (reference sequence). The CDR3 has 11 residues. Trimming cost V 4 bases and J 8 bases; bases outside gene matches: 5. As DNA, the CDR3 is TGTGCCTTGTGGGACCGGAATAAGAAACTCTTT. This translates into CALWDRNKKLF.